These 3 T cell receptor beta chains were sequenced from one sample in a study of T cells after yellow fever vaccination. A single record per CDR3 protein comes from TCRdb applying MiXCR to the 5' RACE reads. The sample has about 130,000 distinct CDR3 sequences, 8% to 10% seen once. The source was CD8+ T cells sorted from PBMCs, collected on the day of the yellow fever booster vaccination. Receptor source: a man younger than 35 who received the YFV17D yellow fever vaccine.

This clonotype was observed many times. V usage is TRBV6-1 and J usage is TRBJ2-3; D is ambiguous. V lost 4 bases, J lost 2 bases, and 19 bases lay in between. The CDR3 spans 17 residues. CDR1 is MNHNS, CDR2 SASEGT, per germline. CDR3 nucleotide sequence: TGTGCCAGCAGTGGCGGAAATAGCATGGGGTTCACAGATACGCAGTATTTT. Amino acids: CASSGGNSMGFTDTQYF.

The CDR3 region is CASSLTGHFSYEQYV. CDR3 DNA: TGTGCCAGCAGCTTAACTGGACACTTCTCCTACGAGCAGTACGTC. The chain combines TRBV5-5 with TRBJ2-7, with D possibly being TRBD1 (5 bases). This CDR3 contains 15 residues. Germline V gene lookup returns CDR1 SGHKS and CDR2 YYEKEE (reference sequence). V lost 2 bases to trimming and J lost 0 bases, with 12 bases between them.

V and J are TRBV5-6 and TRBJ1-5, with TRBD1 matching 12 bases. Germline assignment: CDR1 SGHDT and CDR2 YYEEEE. V was pared by 2 bases and J by 7 bases, with 7 bases of the junction left unmatched. The CDR3 has 16 residues. The CDR3 coding sequence is TGTGCCAGCAGCTTCCGGGGACAGGGGGCTACGCAGCCCCAGCATTTT. This translates into CASSFRGQGATQPQHF. Looking up the rest from reference TRBV5-6 and TRBJ1-5 gives the full variable domain: DAGVTQSPTHLIKTRGQQVTLRCSPKSGHDTVSWYQQALGQGPQFIFQYYEEEERQRGNFPDRFSGHQFPNYSSELNVNALLLGDSALYLCASSFRGQGATQPQHFGDGTRLSIL.